This T cell receptor (beta chain) emerged from a study of cytomegalovirus exposure and HLA in healthy donors. Germline-derived CDR1 and CDR2 are MNHNY and SVGAGI (reference sequence). The germline V and J ends were trimmed by 6 bases and 2 bases, with 16 bases remaining between them. This CDR3 region has 15 residues. PCR involved 60 Vbeta and 13 Jbeta primers. The table came from immunoSEQ multiplex PCR; TCRdb's copy has only in-frame clones and leaves some out. The table shows about 160,000 clones, with approximately 76% occurring only once. The receptor comes from a man aged 60 to 75 in good health and CMV-seronegative. This chain connects TRBV6-6 to TRBJ1-2, with D possibly TRBD1 on 6 matching bases. The sequencing input was PBMCs. This CDR3 reads CASSQETGQNYGYTF. In nucleotides, the CDR3 is TGTGCCAGCAGCCAAGAAACTGGACAGAACTATGGCTACACCTTC.